This TCR beta chain appears in the sequencing data of a study of blood T cell repertoires in COVID-19. Profiling relied on immunoSEQ multiplex PCR, and the TCRdb table lists in-frame clones only, not all of them. This sample has roughly 200,000 clones, with 85% to 90% found just once. Germline assignment: CDR1 SGDLS and CDR2 YYNGEE. The CDR3 runs 13 residues. With 4 bases removed from V and 5 bases from J, the gap between germline ends came to 9 bases. The V gene is TRBV9, the J gene TRBJ2-2; maybe TRBD2 (6 bases). The sequence came from a man between 45 and 60 years old with acute or convalescent COVID-19. The sequenced material came from peripheral blood. CDR3 loop: CASSRGRTGELFF. CDR3 nucleotide sequence: TGTGCCAGCAGCCGGGGGAGGACCGGGGAGCTGTTTTTT.